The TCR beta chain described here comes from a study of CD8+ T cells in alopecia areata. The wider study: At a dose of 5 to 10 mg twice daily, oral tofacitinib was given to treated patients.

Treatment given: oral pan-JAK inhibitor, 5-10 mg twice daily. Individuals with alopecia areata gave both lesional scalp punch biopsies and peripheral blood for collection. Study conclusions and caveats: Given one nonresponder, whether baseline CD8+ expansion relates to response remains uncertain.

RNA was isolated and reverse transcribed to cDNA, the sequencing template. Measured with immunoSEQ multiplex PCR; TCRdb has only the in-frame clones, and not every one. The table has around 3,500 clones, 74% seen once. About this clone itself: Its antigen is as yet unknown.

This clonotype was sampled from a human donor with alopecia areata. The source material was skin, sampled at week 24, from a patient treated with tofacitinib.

CDR3 in amino acids: CASVTSGQGINTEAFF. In DNA, the CDR3 is TGTGCCAGCGTTACTAGTGGACAGGGGATAAACACTGAAGCTTTCTTT. This rearrangement joins TRBV2 to TRBJ1-1; 9 positions match TRBD1. The J segment lost 2 bases and the V segment lost 8 bases, leaving 12 bases of the junction unmatched. Germline V gene sequence: CDR1 SNHLY, CDR2 FYNNEI. CDR3 size: 16 residues.